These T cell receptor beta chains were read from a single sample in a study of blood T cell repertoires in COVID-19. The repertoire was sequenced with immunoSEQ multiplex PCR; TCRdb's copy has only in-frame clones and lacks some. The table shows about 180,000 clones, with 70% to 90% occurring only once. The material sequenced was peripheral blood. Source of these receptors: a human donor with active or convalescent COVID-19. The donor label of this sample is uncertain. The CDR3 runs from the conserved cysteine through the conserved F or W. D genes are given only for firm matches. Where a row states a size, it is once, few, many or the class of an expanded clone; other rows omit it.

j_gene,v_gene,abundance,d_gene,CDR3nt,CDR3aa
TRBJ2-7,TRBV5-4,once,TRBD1,TGTGCCAGCAGCTTGTCGGGGACAGGAGATTACGAGCAGTACTTC,CASSLSGTGDYEQYF
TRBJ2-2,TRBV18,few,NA,TGTGCCAGCTCACCGACCCAGAGGGTCGAGATAACCGGGGAGCTGTTTTTT,CASSPTQRVEITGELFF
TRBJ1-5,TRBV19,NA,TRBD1,TGTGCCAGTACTGAGCGGGACAGGGGATATCAGCCCCAGCATTTT,CASTERDRGYQPQHF
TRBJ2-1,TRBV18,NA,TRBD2,TGTGCCAGCTCACCGGACCGGGGGACTAGCGGGCGTGAGCAGTTCTTC,CASSPDRGTSGREQFF
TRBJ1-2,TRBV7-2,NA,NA,TGTGCCAGCAGCCCCCCCCCAGCTAACTATGGCTACACCTTC,CASSPPPANYGYTF
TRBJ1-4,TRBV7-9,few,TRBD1,TGTGCCAGCAGCTTCGGACAGGCGTGGAAACTGTTTTTT,CASSFGQAWKLFF
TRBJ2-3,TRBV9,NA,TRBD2,TGTGCCAGCAGCGTAGATAACGGGAGGACGCAAAGCACAGATACGCAGTATTTT,CASSVDNGRTQSTDTQYF
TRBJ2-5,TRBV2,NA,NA,TGTGCCAGCAGTAAGGACTGGAAAGAGACCCAGTACTTC,CASSKDWKETQYF
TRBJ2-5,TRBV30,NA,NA,TGTGCCTGGAGTGCCCACATTTCAGAGACCCAGTACTTC,CAWSAHISETQYF
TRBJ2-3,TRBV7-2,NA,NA,TGTGCCAGCAGCTTCCTAGCGGATACGCAGTATTTT,CASSFLADTQYF
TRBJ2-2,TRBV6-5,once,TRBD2,TGTGCCAGCAAGGGCGGGAGACTAGCCGGGGAGCTGTTTTTT,CASKGGRLAGELFF
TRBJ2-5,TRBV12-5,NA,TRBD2,TGTGCTAGTGCGGCGGGGGGGACAGAGACCCAGTACTTC,CASAAGGTETQYF
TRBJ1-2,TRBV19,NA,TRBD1,TGTGCCAGTACCGAAAGGACAGGGGCTTACTATGGCTACACCTTC,CASTERTGAYYGYTF
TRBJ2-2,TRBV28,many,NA,TGTGCCAGCAGTTTGCAGGGTGTCACCGGGGAGCTGTTTTTT,CASSLQGVTGELFF